Each of the 23 T cell receptor beta chains below was sequenced from the same sample in a study of T cell repertoires in cytomegalovirus infection. TCRdb analysed the reads with MiXCR anew, one entry per CDR3 protein. Among roughly 340,000 distinct CDR3 sequences, about 29% were seen once, and the ten largest hold 20%. Which antigens these TCRs recognize remains unknown. The sequencing used cultured PBMCs, collected from culture after CMV antigen stimulation. The receptors here all came from a human donor in good health (CMV status not recorded). Some clones in this sample may be carry-over from other donors' samples.

This clonotype was seen a handful of times. The chain is built from TRBV29-1 and TRBJ2-2; 9 bases line up with TRBD1. The length of the CDR3 is 12 residues. The germline V gene has CDR1 SQVTM and CDR2 ANQGSEA. V gave up 7 bases and J gave up 6 bases; unmatched junction bases: 3. The CDR3 sequence: CSARDRAGELFF. As DNA, the CDR3 is TGCAGCGCGCGGGACAGGGCCGGGGAGCTGTTTTTT.

The genes are TRBV27 and TRBJ2-7; possible D gene TRBD1, 6 bases. The CDR3 contains 13 residues. V lost 6 bases to trimming and J lost 0 bases, with 9 bases between them. Germline lookup yields CDR1 MNHEY and CDR2 SMNVEV (reference sequence). Here the CDR3 reads CASRQGNSYEQYF. CDR3 DNA sequence: TGTGCCAGCAGACAGGGAAACTCCTACGAGCAGTACTTC.

The chain recombines TRBV7-8 with TRBJ1-4; D remains ambiguous. The CDR3 is 12 residues long. Germline V CDR1 and CDR2: SGHVS, FQNEAQ. The V gene lost 6 bases and the J gene lost 7 bases, with 9 bases spanning the gap. The CDR3 spells CASRRTGEKLFF. The DNA for the CDR3 is TGTGCCAGCAGAAGGACGGGTGAAAAACTGTTTTTT.

This sequence joins TRBV27 and TRBJ2-1; perhaps TRBD1 as D (5 bases). The germline gives CDR1 MNHEY, CDR2 SMNVEV (reference sequence). The V end was cut by 2 bases, the J end by 4 bases, with 12 bases between. This CDR3 is 15 amino acids long. This chain's CDR3 is CASSLRQGGYNEQFF. CDR3 nucleotides: TGTGCCAGCAGTTTACGGCAGGGTGGGTACAATGAGCAGTTCTTC.

For the CDR3, the DNA is TGCGCCAGCAGCCAGGGCCCAGCTAACTATGGCTACACCTTC. It codes for CASSQGPANYGYTF. V gene TRBV5-1 combines with J gene TRBJ1-2; D is possibly TRBD1 (5 bases). V was trimmed by 4 bases and J by 0 bases, leaving 10 bases between them. The CDR3 is 14 residues long. The germline V gene encodes CDR1 SGHRS and CDR2 YFSETQ.

This clonotype has a handful of counts. V usage is TRBV7-2 and J usage is TRBJ1-6; TRBD1 matches 8 bases. Germline V CDR1 and CDR2: SGHTA, FQGNSA. With V trimmed by 2 bases and J by 6 bases, 6 bases remained unmatched. This CDR3 region has 16 residues. CDR3 bases: TGTGCCAGCAGCTTAACCCCCGGACAGGGTAATTCACCCCTCCACTTT. Its translation is CASSLTPGQGNSPLHF.

This clonotype showed up just a few times. The rearrangement links TRBV11-2 to TRBJ2-3; TRBD2 agrees at 11 bases. The CDR3 has 14 residues. The V gene's germline CDR1 is SGHAT and CDR2 FQNNGV. The junction had 5 bases not matched to a gene; V was cut back by 5 bases and J by 7 bases. CDR3 residues: CASSPGTSGNTQYF. DNA for the CDR3: TGTGCCAGCAGCCCCGGGACTAGCGGTAATACGCAGTATTTT.

The rearrangement joins TRBV6-1 to TRBJ1-1; D gene ambiguous. Germline V gene lookup returns CDR1 MNHNS and CDR2 SASEGT. Trimming cost V 4 bases and J 7 bases, with 16 bases left between them. The CDR3 extends over 14 amino acids. The CDR3 is CASSVDPGIGEAFF. The DNA for the CDR3 is TGTGCCAGCAGTGTTGATCCGGGGATCGGTGAAGCTTTCTTT.

In this sample, this clonotype turned up a few times. The chain carries TRBV20-1 and TRBJ2-3; TRBD2 matches at 10 bases. V dropped 7 bases and J dropped 2; count of bases not matched to a gene: 18. The CDR3 contains 18 residues. Looked up from germline, CDR1 is DFQATT and CDR2 is SNEGSKA (reference sequence). This CDR3 reads CSGLSGLGSGRDTDTQYF. Written as DNA, the CDR3 is TGCAGTGGCCTGTCAGGTCTCGGCAGCGGGAGGGACACAGATACGCAGTATTTT.

This clonotype was counted between two and nine times. The V and J genes are TRBV7-2 and TRBJ1-4; D is unresolved. CDR3 length equals 14 residues. Germline V gives CDR1 SGHTA, CDR2 FQGNSA. Trimming left V 5 bases short and J 8 bases short, with 15 bases between. CDR3 residues: CASSLRAPEEKLFF. DNA of the CDR3: TGTGCCAGCAGCCTACGGGCCCCCGAGGAAAAACTGTTTTTT.

The table lists this clonotype with many counts. V is TRBV27 and J is TRBJ2-7; no clear D gene. The germline gives CDR1 MNHEY, CDR2 SMNVEV (reference sequence). With 2 bases removed from V and 5 bases from J, the gap between germline ends came to 13 bases. The CDR3 totals 14 residues. In DNA form, the CDR3 reads TGTGCCAGCAGTTTAAAACAGCTAAGTAACGAGCAGTACTTC. The encoded protein is CASSLKQLSNEQYF.

Comment on this clonotype: An end of the junction does not agree with germline; a read error may underlie this. The chain recombines TRBV7-2 with TRBJ1-5; D unresolved. Germline V gives CDR1 SGHTA, CDR2 FQGNSA. The CDR3 totals 14 residues. CDR3 nucleotide sequence: TGTGCCAGCAGCTTATTAGGGCCCAATCAGCCCCAGCGTTTT. This codes for CASSLLGPNQPQRF. Full variable domain (rest looked up from reference TRBV7-2 and TRBJ1-5): GAGVSQSPSNKVTEKGKDVELRCDPISGHTALYWYRQSLGQGLEFLIYFQGNSAPDKSGLPSDRFSAERTGGSVSTLTIQRTQQEDSAVYLCASSLLGPNQPQRFGDGTRLSIL.

This clonotype appeared many times. The chain is built from TRBV6-6 and TRBJ2-1; 7 nucleotides align to TRBD2. Germline-derived CDR1 and CDR2 are MNHNY and SVGAGI (reference sequence). Unmatched junction bases numbered 5, after V lost 5 bases and J lost 4 bases. This CDR3 is built from 14 residues. The CDR3: CASSREREYNEQFF. The DNA for the CDR3 is TGTGCCAGCAGTCGGGAGCGGGAATACAATGAGCAGTTCTTC.

The table lists this clonotype with a few counts. V is TRBV6-6 and J is TRBJ1-1, with 7 nucleotides matching TRBD1. In germline, CDR1 is MNHNY, CDR2 SVGAGI (reference sequence). The CDR3 has 12 residues. V was clipped by 8 bases and J by 5 bases; unmatched bases: 5. The CDR3 DNA reads as TGTGCCAGCTCAAGGGGGCCTACTGAAGCTTTCTTT. Its translation: CASSRGPTEAFF.

This clonotype appeared once. V gene TRBV5-4 combines with J gene TRBJ1-2; a possible D gene is TRBD1 (5 bases). This CDR3 region has 16 residues. Germline CDR1 and CDR2: SGHNT and YYREEE (reference sequence). The V end was cut by 2 bases, the J end by 2 bases, with 16 bases between. The CDR3 region is CASSFGQGLSNYGYTF. CDR3 bases: TGTGCCAGCAGCTTCGGCCAGGGTCTGAGCAACTATGGCTACACCTTC.

This chain uses TRBV28 with TRBJ2-1, with 8 bases fitting TRBD2. Germline trimming cut 9 bases from V and 7 bases from J; bases unmatched to any gene: 8. This CDR3 is 13 amino acids long. Germline lookup yields CDR1 MDHEN and CDR2 SYDVKM. CDR3 protein: CASYYSSGNEQFF. Written as DNA, the CDR3 is TGTGCCAGTTATTATTCTAGCGGGAATGAGCAGTTCTTC.

The rearrangement links TRBV28 to TRBJ2-3; TRBD2 agrees at 8 bases. This CDR3 spans 14 amino acids. The trim removed 5 bases at V and 4 bases at J, leaving 5 bases unmatched. CDR1 and CDR2 (germline): MDHEN, SYDVKM. The CDR3 nucleotides are TGTGCCAGCAGTCGAGCGGGAGTCTCAGATACGCAGTATTTT. Translating it yields CASSRAGVSDTQYF.

This chain connects TRBV29-1 to TRBJ2-3; D not certain. The CDR3 sequence is 12 residues long. Trimming took off 4 bases at V and 0 bases at J, with 5 bases between the two ends. Germline V gives CDR1 SQVTM, CDR2 ANQGSEA. CDR3 nucleotides: TGCAGCGTTGTTACCAGCACAGATACGCAGTATTTT. Translation: CSVVTSTDTQYF.

The chain is built from TRBV4-1 and TRBJ2-1; D perhaps matches TRBD2 (5 bases). Trimming stripped 8 bases from V and 4 bases from J, with 21 bases between. Germline V gene sequence: CDR1 MGHRA, CDR2 YSYEKL. The CDR3 is made up of 16 amino acids. The CDR3 protein is CASRRTSSEAYNEQFF. CDR3 DNA: TGCGCCAGCCGCAGAACTAGTAGCGAAGCGTACAATGAGCAGTTCTTC.

The rearrangement uses TRBV28 and TRBJ2-5; 7 nucleotides align to TRBD1. The ends lost 9 bases at V and 1 base at J; junction bases unmatched: 2. The CDR3 totals 12 residues. Germline CDR1 reads MDHEN; CDR2 reads SYDVKM. The CDR3 sequence: CASYRGQETQYF. The CDR3 bases are TGTGCCAGTTACAGGGGCCAAGAGACCCAGTACTTC.

The chain recombines TRBV20-1 with TRBJ2-3; a possible D gene is TRBD2 (6 bases). Germline CDR1 reads DFQATT; CDR2 reads SNEGSKA (reference sequence). This CDR3 region has 13 residues. Deletions cut 3 bases from V and 5 bases from J, with 12 bases between. CDR3 protein: CSASGGNEDTQYF. The CDR3 DNA reads as TGCAGTGCTAGCGGGGGAAACGAAGATACGCAGTATTTT.

The rearrangement links TRBV7-8 to TRBJ1-1; D unclear. Looked up from germline, CDR1 is SGHVS and CDR2 is FQNEAQ. Between the trimmed V and J ends, which lost 1 base and 12 bases, there was a span of 15 bases. The CDR3 runs to 13 residues. CDR3 coding DNA: TGTGCCAGCAGCTTAGGCGGACCGGCAGGTACTTTCTTT. Its translation is CASSLGGPAGTFF.

This clonotype showed up just a few times. V and J are TRBV28 and TRBJ2-7; a weak D match, TRBD1 (6 bases). The CDR3 runs to 12 residues. Germline CDR1 reads MDHEN; CDR2 reads SYDVKM. Trimming took off 7 bases at V and 5 bases at J, with 12 bases between the two ends. CDR3 DNA: TGTGCCAGCACCCTACCAGGGGACGAGCAGTACTTC. Protein product: CASTLPGDEQYF.